The 8 T cell receptor beta chains given below trace back to one sample, sequenced in a study of T cells in Graves' hyperthyroidism and ophthalmopathy. Amplification yielded TCR beta CDR3 regions, with RNA transcripts as the source. A set of HTBI primers served as the primers for a first-round RT-PCR of the TCR CDR3. TCRdb used MiXCR to reprocess the multiplex PCR reads, holding one entry per CDR3 protein. Of about 250,000 distinct CDR3 sequences detected, roughly a quarter appear once; the ten largest clones hold about a third. Sample: blood. The receptor source for this set is a woman aged 40 to 50 with Graves' ophthalmopathy.

This clonotype was observed at least ten times. The chain uses TRBV2 and TRBJ1-6; the D gene is possibly TRBD1 (5 bases). Germline CDR1 and CDR2: SNHLY and FYNNEI. CDR3 size: 14 residues. The V end was cut by 5 bases, the J end by 9 bases, with 14 bases between. The CDR3 nucleotides read TGTGCCAGCAGTCGAGAGGGGTTCGGTTCACCCCTCCACTTT. Its translation is CASSREGFGSPLHF.

This clonotype was detected a few times. V usage is TRBV5-8 and J usage is TRBJ2-7; D possibly corresponds to TRBD1 (6 bases). The germline V gene has CDR1 SGHTS and CDR2 YDEGEE. The CDR3 has 15 amino acids. V was cut by 2 bases and J by 4 bases, with 16 bases left in between. CDR3: CASSLGRGVVYEQYF. The CDR3 bases are TGTGCCAGCAGCTTAGGCAGGGGTGTCGTTTACGAGCAGTACTTC.

Ten or more counts support this clonotype. CDR3 nucleotides: TGTGCCAGTAGTGGTCGGGGGCCGGGCACTGAAGCTTTCTTT. Its protein product is CASSGRGPGTEAFF. The chain employs TRBV19 and TRBJ1-1, with a weak D call TRBD1 (6 bases). V was cut by 5 bases and J by 4 bases, with 14 bases left in between. In germline, CDR1 is LNHDA, CDR2 SQIVND (reference sequence). The CDR3 length is 14 residues.

This clonotype was counted ten times or more. V usage is TRBV29-1 and J usage is TRBJ1-5; no definite D call. Deletions cut 0 bases from V and 3 bases from J, with 9 bases between. CDR3 length: 14 residues. From germline, CDR1 is SQVTM and CDR2 ANQGSEA. The CDR3 nucleotides are TGCAGCGTTGAAGATCTGATTCTCAATCAGCCCCAGCATTTT. It specifies CSVEDLILNQPQHF.

This clonotype was observed at least ten times. The rearrangement joins TRBV30 to TRBJ2-7; D is undetermined. There are 13 residues in the CDR3. Germline assignment: CDR1 GTSNPN and CDR2 SVGIG (reference sequence). V was pared by 5 bases and J by 3 bases, with 14 bases between. The CDR3 here is CAWWSVGRYEQYF. The CDR3 nucleotides read TGTGCCTGGTGGAGTGTAGGTCGCTACGAGCAGTACTTC.

This clonotype appeared many times. The chain combines TRBV29-1 with TRBJ2-7, with D possibly TRBD1 on 6 matching bases. This CDR3 is built from 14 residues. The ends were cut back, 0 bases at V and 1 base at J, with 10 bases in the middle. The germline V gene has CDR1 SQVTM and CDR2 ANQGSEA. CDR3 nucleotides: TGCAGCGTTGAAGATGTTGGACAGTCCTACGAGCAGTACTTC. The encoded protein is CSVEDVGQSYEQYF.

This clonotype was found many times. The chain uses TRBV27 and TRBJ2-7, with 8 bases aligning to TRBD2. Looked up from germline, CDR1 is MNHEY and CDR2 is SMNVEV (reference sequence). The CDR3 contains 15 residues. J gave up 0 bases and V 3 bases, and 4 bases lay outside the gene matches. CDR3 amino acids: CASSFSTSASYEQYF. The CDR3 DNA reads as TGTGCCAGCAGTTTCTCGACTAGCGCCTCCTACGAGCAGTACTTC.

This clonotype was counted ten times or more. The J gene is TRBJ1-5, the V gene TRBV2, with 8 bases fitting TRBD1. With 6 bases clipped from V and 7 bases from J, the junction kept 8 bases outside the gene matches. Germline loops: CDR1 SNHLY, CDR2 FYNNEI. The CDR3 is made up of 14 amino acids. CDR3 coding DNA: TGTGCCAGCAGCAATACAGGGGGGAGGCAGCCCCAGCATTTT. Translating it yields CASSNTGGRQPQHF.